The present TCR beta chain was sequenced within a study of T cells in Graves' hyperthyroidism and ophthalmopathy. Regarding this clonotype: Being one base from a much bigger clone, this may be a read error.

The CDR3 is 17 residues long. Germline assignment: CDR1 DFQATT and CDR2 SNEGSKA (reference sequence). Regions amplified from RNA transcripts were the TCR beta CDR3 regions. The HTBI primer set was used in a first-round RT-PCR of the TCR CDR3. TCRdb re-called the multiplex PCR reads with MiXCR, one entry per CDR3 protein. The sample contains approximately 400,000 distinct CDR3 sequences, around 15% of which appear only once. This chain connects TRBV20-1 to TRBJ2-4, with 9 positions matching TRBD2. The TCR comes from a man in his fifties or sixties with Graves' ophthalmopathy. Sequencing used blood. CDR3 region: CSAREGGGRASVNVQYF. The CDR3 nucleotides read TGCAGTGCTAGAGAGGGCGGCGGGAGGGCCTCGGTAAACGTTCAGTACTTC.